This section outlines one T cell receptor (beta chain) sequence together with its context. The germline V and J ends were trimmed by 0 bases and 13 bases, with 13 bases remaining between them. The germline V gene encodes CDR1 SGHRS and CDR2 YFSETQ. The CDR3 length is 12 residues. This specimen belongs to a study of blood T cell repertoires in COVID-19. As for the study in general: From T cells, B-cell-depleted T cells, or PBMCs came the material, which was cDNA or gDNA.

In the original analysis: By means of reference gene primer amplification, nucleated cell counts were estimated. Some clones are missing from TCRdb's copy, which holds only in-frame ones; the method was immunoSEQ multiplex PCR. That table furnishes V, J and clone size, whereas the DNA furnished D and trimming. The table has roughly 63,000 clones, over 80% seen once. Sequencing used peripheral blood. This sequence joins TRBV5-1 and TRBJ1-1; maybe TRBD1 (5 bases). The clonotype originates from a human donor in a cohort sampled during active COVID-19. The DNA of the CDR3 is TGCGCCAGCAGCTTGGCGCAGGGAATGTTTTTCTTT. It translates to CASSLAQGMFFF.